Below, 13 T cell receptor beta chains from the same sample are listed, as sequenced in a study of beta chain features in type 1 diabetes. Expressed TCRB transcripts were sequenced because the entire RNA isolate underwent reverse transcription. TCRdb's copy holds only in-frame clones and misses some; the assay was immunoSEQ multiplex PCR. The sample records about 900,000 clones, roughly a sixth being singletons. The sample was naive CD4+ T cells from blood. The source is a woman aged 18 to 35 in good health.

In its sample, this clone was seen a few times. V usage is TRBV6-5 and J usage is TRBJ1-5; D is unresolved. CDR3 length: 13 amino acids. The V and J ends lost 9 bases and 0 bases respectively, with 9 bases between them. Looked up from germline, CDR1 is MNHEY and CDR2 is SVGAGI. CDR3 coding DNA: TGTGCCAGTGCGCCTGATAGCAATCAGCCCCAGCATTTT. Its translation is CASAPDSNQPQHF.

Worth noting for this clone: Other DNA sequences in the sample encode the same CDR3. The rearrangement uses TRBV7-3 and TRBJ2-2; D is unresolved. V dropped 4 bases and J dropped 2 bases, with 2 bases sitting between them. The CDR3 loop spans 12 amino acids. Looked up from germline, CDR1 is SGHTA and CDR2 is FQGTGA. CDR3 DNA: TGTGCCAGCAGCTCTAACACCGGGGAGCTGTTTTTT. It yields the protein CASSSNTGELFF. The full variable domain, in which reference TRBV7-3 and TRBJ2-2 provide the parts outside the CDR3, is GAGVSQTPSNKVTEKGKYVELRCDPISGHTALYWYRQSLGQGPEFLIYFQGTGAADDSGLPNDRFFAVRPEGSVSTLKIQRTERGDSAVYLCASSSNTGELFFGEGSRLTVL.

The sample holds a few counts of this clone. This sequence joins TRBV6-5 and TRBJ2-1; D may be TRBD1 or TRBD2 (5 bases each). Germline-derived CDR1 and CDR2 are MNHEY and SVGAGI. V dropped 1 base and J dropped 4 bases, with 11 bases sitting between them. CDR3 length: 15 amino acids. The DNA of the CDR3 is TGTGCCAGCAGTTACTTACCGGGACCTTACAATGAGCAGTTCTTC. Its translation is CASSYLPGPYNEQFF.

The chain recombines TRBV28 with TRBJ1-2, with D possibly TRBD1 on 6 matching bases. Germline CDR1 reads MDHEN; CDR2 reads SYDVKM. V gave up 7 bases and J gave up 2 bases, with 17 bases separating them. The CDR3 is made up of 15 amino acids. The CDR3 DNA follows: TGTGCCAGCACACCAGGGGATTTGCGGAACTATGGCTACACCTTC. Its translation: CASTPGDLRNYGYTF.

J is TRBJ1-1 and V is TRBV7-9; D gene ambiguous. In germline, CDR1 is SEHNR, CDR2 FQNEAQ (reference sequence). V was clipped by 4 bases and J by 5 bases, with 8 bases between them. CDR3 length: 12 amino acids. CDR3 in DNA: TGTGCCAGCAGCTCGCAGATGACTGAAGCTTTCTTT. Its translation is CASSSQMTEAFF.

The rearrangement uses TRBV7-2 and TRBJ2-3; 12 bases are a match to TRBD2. V was pared by 1 base and J by 3 bases, with 8 bases of the junction left unmatched. The germline CDR1 and CDR2 sequences are SGHTA and FQGNSA. The CDR3 totals 18 residues. The CDR3 region is CASSLELAGGWGTDTQYF. The CDR3 DNA reads as TGTGCCAGCAGCTTAGAACTAGCGGGAGGATGGGGAACAGATACGCAGTATTTT.

This clone was detected a few times. The chain links TRBV19 to TRBJ2-1; 9 bases agree with TRBD1. CDR1 LNHDA and CDR2 SQIVND come from the germline V gene (reference sequence). CDR3 size: 11 residues. V dropped 4 bases and J dropped 15; count of bases not matched to a gene: 4. The chain's CDR3 is CASSKGQGLFF. For the CDR3, the DNA is TGTGCCAGTAGTAAGGGACAGGGTCTGTTCTTC.

The chain uses TRBV18 and TRBJ1-1; 8 positions match TRBD1. The CDR3 totals 17 residues. J gave up 11 bases and V 3 bases, and 20 bases lay outside the gene matches. Per the germline V gene, CDR1 is KGHSH and CDR2 is LQKENI. Written as DNA, the CDR3 is TGTGCCAGCTCACCGACAAGCCCCACAATAAGGACAGGGAGTGCTTTCTTT. The encoded protein is CASSPTSPTIRTGSAFF.

As DNA, the CDR3 is TGTGCCAGCAGTGCGGGACAGGGTCAATCTGGAAACACCATATATTTT. Encoded protein: CASSAGQGQSGNTIYF. V gene TRBV6-4 combines with J gene TRBJ1-3, with TRBD1 identical over 9 bases. The CDR3 is 16 amino acids. Trimming removed 4 bases from V and 1 base from J; junction bases left unmatched: 5. The germline CDR1 and CDR2 sequences are MRHNA and SNTAGT.

V usage is TRBV28 and J usage is TRBJ2-7; D gene uncertain. Germline CDR1 is MDHEN and CDR2 is SYDVKM. Trimming pared 8 bases from V and 7 bases from J, leaving 15 bases between. The CDR3 spans 12 residues. For the CDR3, the DNA is TGTGCCAGCTCCATTATCCTCAGGGAGCAGTACTTC. Translating gives CASSIILREQYF.

This clone was counted only a few times. V gene TRBV2 combines with J gene TRBJ2-1; the match to TRBD2 covers 8 bases. CDR1 and CDR2 (germline): SNHLY, FYNNEI. V was clipped by 2 bases and J by 6 bases; unmatched bases: 6. The CDR3 is 15 residues long. CDR3 loop: CASSEYGGGLNEQFF. The CDR3 DNA is TGTGCCAGCAGTGAATACGGGGGGGGCCTCAATGAGCAGTTCTTC.

Details on this clone: This CDR3 is also generated by other DNA sequences in the sample. V gene TRBV5-4 combines with J gene TRBJ2-5; TRBD2 matches at 9 bases. The V gene's germline CDR1 is SGHNT and CDR2 YYREEE (reference sequence). The ends lost 4 bases at V and 2 bases at J; junction bases unmatched: 3. This CDR3 comprises 14 residues. CDR3 sequence reads: CASSLTSGQETQYF. The CDR3 DNA is TGTGCCAGCAGCCTGACTAGCGGACAAGAGACCCAGTACTTC.

This clone has more than one count but fewer than ten. As DNA, the CDR3 is TGCAGCGTTGTCTCTAGGCCCCACAGACTGAACACTGAAGCTTTCTTT. This sequence encodes CSVVSRPHRLNTEAFF. The chain has TRBV29-1 and TRBJ1-1; D call uncertain. There are 16 residues in the CDR3. The V and J ends lost 4 bases and 0 bases respectively, with 18 bases between them. Germline V gives CDR1 SQVTM, CDR2 ANQGSEA.